This T cell receptor beta chain derives from a study of shared clonotypes between healthy human individuals. Replicate PCRs for sorted subsets used around 200 ng DNA; this equaled 30,000 to 35,000 T cell genomes. The protocol was immunoSEQ multiplex PCR, while the TCRdb copy is restricted to in-frame clones and leaves out a portion. Of 2 million to 2.5 million clones listed, around 95% are singletons. With regard to this clone: Its antigen is currently unknown. A junction boundary mismatches the germline segment, possibly from a read error.

CDR3 size: 20 residues. Germline V gives CDR1 SNHLY, CDR2 FYNNEI. Partitioning of CD4+ cells yielded a CD45RA+ naive subset and a CD45RA-negative memory subset. Points from the study as a whole: It was the few donors that limited the genetic and exposure-history diversity represented.

The TCR sequence derives from a man aged 18 to 30 in good health. The genes are TRBV2 and TRBJ1-5, with D unclear. Sequencing input: naive CD4+ T cells sorted from blood. The subset is: CD45RA+ positively selected. CDR3 in amino acids: CASSGAPGGFGVPSDQPQHF. The CDR3 coding sequence is TGTGCCAGCAGTGGGGCGCCCGGCGGATTTGGAGTACCTAGCGATCAGCCCCAGCATTTT.